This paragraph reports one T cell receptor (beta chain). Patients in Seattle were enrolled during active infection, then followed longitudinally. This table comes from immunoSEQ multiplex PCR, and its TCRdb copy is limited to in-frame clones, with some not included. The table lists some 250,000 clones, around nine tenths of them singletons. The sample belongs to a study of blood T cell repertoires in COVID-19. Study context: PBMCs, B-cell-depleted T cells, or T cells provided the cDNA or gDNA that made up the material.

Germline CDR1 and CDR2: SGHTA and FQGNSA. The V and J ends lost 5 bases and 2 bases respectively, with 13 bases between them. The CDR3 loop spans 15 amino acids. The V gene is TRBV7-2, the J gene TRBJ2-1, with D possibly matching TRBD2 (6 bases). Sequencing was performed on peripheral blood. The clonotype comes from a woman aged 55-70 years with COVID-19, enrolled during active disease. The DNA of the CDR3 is TGTGCCAGCAGCATAGGTCGCGGGGCCTACAATGAGCAGTTCTTC. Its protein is CASSIGRGAYNEQFF.